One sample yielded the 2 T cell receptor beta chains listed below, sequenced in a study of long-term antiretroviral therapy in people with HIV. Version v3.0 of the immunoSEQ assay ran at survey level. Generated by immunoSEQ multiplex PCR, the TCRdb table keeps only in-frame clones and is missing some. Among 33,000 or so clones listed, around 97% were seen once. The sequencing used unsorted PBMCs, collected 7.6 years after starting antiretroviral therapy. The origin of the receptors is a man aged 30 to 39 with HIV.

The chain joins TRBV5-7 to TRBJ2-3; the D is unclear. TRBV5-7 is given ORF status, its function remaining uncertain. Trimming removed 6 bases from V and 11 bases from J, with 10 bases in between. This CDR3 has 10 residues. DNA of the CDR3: TGTGCCAGCAACCGGCGAGGGCAGTATTTT. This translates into CASNRRGQYF.

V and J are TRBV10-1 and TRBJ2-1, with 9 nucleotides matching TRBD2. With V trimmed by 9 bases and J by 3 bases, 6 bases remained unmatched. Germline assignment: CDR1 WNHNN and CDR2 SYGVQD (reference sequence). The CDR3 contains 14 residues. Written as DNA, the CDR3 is TGCGCCAGTCCACAGCGGGGGGACTACAATGAGCAGTTCTTC. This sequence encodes CASPQRGDYNEQFF.